Detailed here is one T cell receptor beta chain. Its specificity is not known. The data belong to a study of Ad26.COV2.S vaccination and SARS-CoV-2 variants. Study observations and caveats: Vaccine and placebo recipients had comparable breadth of non-spike TCRs.

The V gene lost 3 bases and the J gene lost 0 bases, with 14 bases spanning the gap. The CDR3 consists of 16 residues. Germline V lookup: CDR1 KGHSH, CDR2 LQKENI. Treatment in this sample: 19 received Ad26.COV2.S at low or high dose, single or two shots; five or six received placebo; per-sample allocation not given. Specimens were obtained on day 63 following the first vaccine or placebo injection. Here immunoSEQ multiplex PCR was the method, and the copy in TCRdb shows in-frame clones only, minus some. The sample has approximately 410,000 clones, around nine tenths seen once. The chain is built from TRBV18 and TRBJ1-2; no definite D call. The sample in question was peripheral blood, obtained in a trial of Ad26.COV2.S vaccine versus placebo. This TCR was recovered from a person between 18 and 65 years old who received the Ad26.COV2.S COVID-19 vaccine or a placebo. The CDR3 loop is CASSPNGRTTNYGYTF. CDR3 sequence (DNA): TGTGCCAGCTCACCTAACGGTCGGACCACTAACTATGGCTACACCTTC.